These 22 T cell receptor beta chains were all obtained from the same sample, sequenced in a study of cytomegalovirus exposure and HLA in healthy donors. TCRdb's table, derived via immunoSEQ multiplex PCR, lists solely in-frame clones and lacks some. The data contain 150,000 to 200,000 clones, approximately 83% of them singletons. The sequenced sample was PBMCs. These receptors were collected from a woman aged 18-30 years in good health and CMV-seropositive.

This chain joins TRBV29-1 and TRBJ1-1; possible D gene TRBD1, 6 bases. The germline CDR1 and CDR2 sequences are SQVTM and ANQGSEA. The CDR3 sequence is 14 residues long. The germline V and J ends were trimmed by 6 bases and 5 bases, with 19 bases remaining between them. This CDR3 reads CSVLTSSRGTEAFF. In DNA form, the CDR3 reads TGCAGCGTCCTCACATCCTCAAGGGGGACTGAAGCTTTCTTT.

The chain is built from TRBV27 and TRBJ2-7, with D tentatively TRBD1 (6 bases). Germline V gene sequence: CDR1 MNHEY, CDR2 SMNVEV (reference sequence). Trimming cost V 6 bases and J 0 bases, with 12 bases left between them. There are 14 residues in the CDR3. In DNA form, the CDR3 reads TGTGCCAGCAGGACCCTGGACAGCTCCTACGAGCAGTACTTC. It specifies CASRTLDSSYEQYF.

This clone was counted a single time. J is TRBJ2-5 and V is TRBV6-1; 7 nucleotides match TRBD1. The CDR3 is 14 residues long. The J segment lost 4 bases and the V segment lost 6 bases, leaving 8 bases of the junction unmatched. CDR1 MNHNS and CDR2 SASEGT come from the germline V gene. The CDR3 is CASRPGTVRETQYF. DNA for the CDR3: TGTGCCAGCAGACCTGGGACAGTACGAGAGACCCAGTACTTC.

This clone was observed a handful of times. The rearrangement uses TRBV5-4 and TRBJ1-2, with D maybe TRBD1 (6 bases). Germline V gene lookup returns CDR1 SGHNT and CDR2 YYREEE (reference sequence). The CDR3 is made up of 15 amino acids. The V end was cut by 0 bases, the J end by 4 bases, with 13 bases between. The CDR3 nucleotides are TGTGCCAGCAGCTTGGAGGGGGGGCAAATCTATGGCTACACCTTC. Its protein product is CASSLEGGQIYGYTF.

The genes are TRBV10-1 and TRBJ2-7; 7 bases are shared with TRBD2. The CDR3 loop spans 15 amino acids. V was pared by 0 bases and J by 2 bases, with 4 bases of the junction left unmatched. The V gene's germline CDR1 is WNHNN and CDR2 SYGVQD (reference sequence). This chain's CDR3 is CASSESSSGPYEQYF. CDR3 coding DNA: TGCGCCAGCAGTGAGTCATCTAGCGGACCCTACGAGCAGTACTTC.

The rearrangement uses TRBV7-2 and TRBJ2-2; a possible D gene is TRBD1 (6 bases). Trimming shortened V by 5 bases and J by 5 bases, and 12 bases separated the two germline ends. CDR3 length equals 14 residues. CDR1 SGHTA and CDR2 FQGNSA come from the germline V gene. CDR3 protein: CASSQGQGTGELFF. The CDR3 coding sequence is TGTGCCAGCAGCCAGGGGCAGGGGACCGGGGAGCTGTTTTTT.

The rearrangement joins TRBV2 to TRBJ1-6, with D possibly matching TRBD1 (5 bases). Trimming shortened V by 7 bases and J by 8 bases, and 33 bases separated the two germline ends. CDR1 and CDR2 from the germline V gene are SNHLY and FYNNEI. The CDR3 length is 20 residues. CDR3 in DNA: TGTGCCAGCATTCAAGAGGTGGCGGACATCCATCGGAGCGACGATTCACCCCTCCACTTT. Residues: CASIQEVADIHRSDDSPLHF. The full variable domain, rest sourced from reference TRBV2 and TRBJ1-6, is EPEVTQTPSHQVTQMGQEVILRCVPISNHLYFYWYRQILGQKVEFLVSFYNNEISEKSEIFDDQFSVERPDGSNFTLKIRSTKLEDSAMYFCASIQEVADIHRSDDSPLHFGNGTRLTVT.

The V and J genes are TRBV9 and TRBJ1-1; 8 nucleotides align to TRBD1. Germline V gene lookup returns CDR1 SGDLS and CDR2 YYNGEE. The length of the CDR3 is 15 residues. V gave up 2 bases and J gave up 4 bases; unmatched junction bases: 7. The CDR3 reads CASSVGRQGTTEAFF. The CDR3 DNA reads TGTGCCAGCAGCGTGGGCCGACAGGGGACCACTGAAGCTTTCTTT.

This rearrangement joins TRBV6-1 to TRBJ1-2, with D unclear. This CDR3 is 11 amino acids long. Trimming stripped 3 bases from V and 5 bases from J, with 4 bases between. In germline, CDR1 is MNHNS, CDR2 SASEGT. This CDR3 is CASSESYGYTF. CDR3 nucleotide sequence: TGTGCCAGCAGTGAGTCATATGGCTACACCTTC.

The V and J genes are TRBV10-2 and TRBJ2-7; TRBD2 matches 7 bases. The V gene end was trimmed by 5 bases and the J gene end by 0 bases; junction bases not matched to a gene: 10. Germline assignment: CDR1 WSHSY and CDR2 SAAADI. This CDR3 has 16 amino acids. The CDR3, as DNA: TGCGCCAGCAGTCTTCCGAGCGGGGCAAGCTCCTACGAGCAGTACTTC. This sequence encodes CASSLPSGASSYEQYF.

The chain has TRBV2 and TRBJ1-6; D is unresolved. This CDR3 is built from 15 residues. CDR1 is SNHLY, CDR2 FYNNEI, per germline. Trimming took off 5 bases at V and 8 bases at J, with 16 bases between the two ends. The CDR3 region is CASSRYGLGDSPLHF. The CDR3 DNA is TGTGCCAGCAGTCGTTATGGGCTCGGGGATTCACCCCTCCACTTT.

V gene TRBV6-5 combines with J gene TRBJ1-1; the match to TRBD1 covers 10 bases. The J segment lost 3 bases and the V segment lost 4 bases, leaving 2 bases of the junction unmatched. Germline V gives CDR1 MNHEY, CDR2 SVGAGI. The CDR3 sequence is 14 residues long. The CDR3 sequence: CASSWTGGDTEAFF. The CDR3 DNA reads as TGTGCCAGCAGTTGGACAGGGGGGGACACTGAAGCTTTCTTT.

The chain employs TRBV7-3 and TRBJ1-3, with D unclear. Germline CDR1 reads SGHTA; CDR2 reads FQGTGA. This CDR3 contains 14 residues. Trimming shortened V by 5 bases and J by 1 base, and 9 bases separated the two germline ends. The CDR3 region has the DNA TGTGCCAGCAGCCCGGGGTGGTCTGGAAACACCATATATTTT. This codes for CASSPGWSGNTIYF.

This clone was detected once. The chain combines TRBV7-9 with TRBJ2-1; 7 nucleotides line up with TRBD1. V lost 4 bases and J lost 4; bases outside the gene matches: 7. Germline V gives CDR1 SEHNR, CDR2 FQNEAQ (reference sequence). The CDR3 extends over 15 amino acids. CDR3 DNA: TGTGCCAGCAGCTCGTCCCGGGACAGTTACAATGAGCAGTTCTTC. It specifies CASSSSRDSYNEQFF.

The V gene is TRBV19, the J gene TRBJ1-2; TRBD1 matches 7 bases. The CDR3 has 11 residues. Germline V gene data show CDR1 as LNHDA and CDR2 as SQIVND (reference sequence). V lost 7 bases to trimming and J lost 5 bases; unmatched junction nucleotides: 1. CDR3 nucleotides: TGTGCCAGTAACAGGGGATATGGCTACACCTTC. This sequence encodes CASNRGYGYTF.

Here the CDR3 DNA reads TGCGCCAGCAGAGAGGGGGGGAATGACTATGGCTACACCTTC. This gives the protein CASREGGNDYGYTF. The chain carries TRBV5-1 and TRBJ1-2, with a tentative D call TRBD1 (6 bases). CDR3 length: 14 amino acids. Germline CDR1 SGHRS, CDR2 YFSETQ. With 5 bases removed from V and 3 bases from J, the gap between germline ends came to 14 bases.

This sequence joins TRBV4-1 and TRBJ2-7; no definite D call. Trimming removed 0 bases from V and 0 bases from J, with 9 bases in between. The CDR3 is 15 amino acids. CDR1 and CDR2 (germline): MGHRA, YSYEKL. In DNA, the CDR3 is TGCGCCAGCAGCCAAGAATCCCCCAGCTCCTACGAGCAGTACTTC. Its translation is CASSQESPSSYEQYF.

J is TRBJ2-2 and V is TRBV10-3; 7 bases agree with TRBD1. With V trimmed by 5 bases and J by 4 bases, 7 bases remained unmatched. CDR1 and CDR2 (germline): ENHRY, SYGVKD. The CDR3 runs to 15 residues. In DNA form, the CDR3 reads TGTGCCATCAGTATCCAGGGGGTTGCCACCGGGGAGCTGTTTTTT. It codes for CAISIQGVATGELFF.

The chain joins TRBV5-6 to TRBJ1-1, with TRBD1 identical over 7 bases. V lost 3 bases, J lost 8 bases, and 4 bases stayed unmatched. Germline V gene sequence: CDR1 SGHDT, CDR2 YYEEEE. The CDR3 has 12 residues. CDR3 amino acids: CASSSVDREAFF. Written as DNA, the CDR3 is TGTGCCAGCAGCTCGGTGGACAGGGAAGCTTTCTTT.

This chain links TRBV15 with TRBJ1-2, with D unresolved. The germline gives CDR1 LNHNV, CDR2 YYDKDF (reference sequence). This CDR3 comprises 12 residues. The V end lost 0 bases, the J end lost 8 bases, and 7 bases lay between the germline ends. The DNA for the CDR3 is TGTGCCACCAGCAGAGATTATCAGGGCTACACCTTC. Residues: CATSRDYQGYTF.

This chain connects TRBV5-1 to TRBJ1-1; 10 bases fit TRBD1. This CDR3 spans 13 amino acids. CDR1 and CDR2 (germline): SGHRS, YFSETQ. With 7 bases clipped from V and 4 bases from J, the junction kept 4 bases outside the gene matches. The CDR3 sequence: CASGGQGSTEAFF. In DNA form, the CDR3 reads TGCGCCAGCGGGGGACAGGGGAGCACTGAAGCTTTCTTT.

The V and J genes are TRBV18 and TRBJ1-1; 8 nucleotides agree with TRBD1. Trimming at V came to 6 bases and at J to 4 bases, leaving 4 bases not matched to a gene. CDR3 length: 13 amino acids. Germline V gene lookup returns CDR1 KGHSH and CDR2 LQKENI. The CDR3 sequence is CASSPRGLTEAFF. CDR3 coding DNA: TGTGCCAGCTCGCCCAGGGGGCTCACTGAAGCTTTCTTT.